This is a list of T cell receptor beta chains from one sample in a study of T cell clones after liver transplantation. Generated by immunoSEQ multiplex PCR, the TCRdb table keeps only in-frame clones and is missing some. The sample contains 70,000 to 80,000 clones, roughly 90% of which appear only once. The sequenced sample was CD4+ T cells from blood, obtained before liver transplant. The receptors originated from a human donor who received a liver transplant. CDR3s include the opening cysteine and the closing phenylalanine or tryptophan. The D gene is left open where the match is weak. A clone size is listed for some rows: how often the clone was seen (once, few, many), or a class if it is expanded.

TRBV28	TRBJ2-7	NA	NA	TGTGCCAGCAGCATAAGCGGGCTGGGGGCGGGCGAGCAGTACTTC	CASSISGLGAGEQYF
TRBV30	TRBJ2-3	NA	NA	TGTGCCTGGACCACTTCGAAATTATTTGCAGATACGCAGTATTTT	CAWTTSKLFADTQYF
TRBV4-1	TRBJ2-5	NA	NA	TGCGCCAGCAGCCAAGTTCTAGGAGAGACCCAGTACTTC	CASSQVLGETQYF
TRBV19	TRBJ1-1	few	NA	TGTGCCAGTAGTATTAAGATGAACACTGAAGCTTTCTTT	CASSIKMNTEAFF
TRBV2	TRBJ2-5	NA	NA	TGTGCCAGCAGTGAATGGCGGAAAGAGACCCAGTACTTC	CASSEWRKETQYF
TRBV9	TRBJ1-1	few	NA	TGTGCCAGCAGCGCCGATGGACAGTTGAACACTGAAGCTTTCTTT	CASSADGQLNTEAFF
TRBV6-4	TRBJ2-3	NA	NA	TGTGCCAGCAGTCCGACCAAAGGGGCAGATACGCAGTATTTT	CASSPTKGADTQYF
TRBV7-2	TRBJ2-2	NA	NA	TGTGCCAGCAGCTTATCCGCACTTACCACCGGGGAGCTGTTTTTT	CASSLSALTTGELFF
TRBV19	TRBJ1-5	NA	TRBD1	TGTGCCAGTAGTGCTTCTCGGGACAGATTTAGCAATCAGCCCCAGCATTTT	CASSASRDRFSNQPQHF
TRBV5-1	TRBJ1-1	NA	NA	TGCGCCAGCAGCTTGGCTCAGTCGAACACTGAAGCTTTCTTT	CASSLAQSNTEAFF